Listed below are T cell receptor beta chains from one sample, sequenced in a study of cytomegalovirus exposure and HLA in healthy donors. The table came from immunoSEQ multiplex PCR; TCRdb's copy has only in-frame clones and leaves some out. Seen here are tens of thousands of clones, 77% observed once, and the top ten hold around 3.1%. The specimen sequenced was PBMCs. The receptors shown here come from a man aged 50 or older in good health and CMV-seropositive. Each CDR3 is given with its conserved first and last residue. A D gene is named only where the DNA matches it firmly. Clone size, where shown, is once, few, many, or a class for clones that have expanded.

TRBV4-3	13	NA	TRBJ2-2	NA	CASSQEDTGELFF	TGCGCCAGCAGCCAGGAGGACACCGGGGAGCTGTTTTTT
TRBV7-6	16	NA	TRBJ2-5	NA	CASSPTSPTGMETQYF	TGTGCCAGCAGCCCTACCAGCCCCACAGGGATGGAGACCCAGTACTTC
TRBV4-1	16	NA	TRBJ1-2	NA	CASSQEEQGQHYGYTF	TGCGCCAGCAGCCAAGAGGAACAAGGACAGCATTATGGCTACACCTTC
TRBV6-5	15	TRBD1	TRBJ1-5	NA	CASSYSGQGNQPQHF	TGTGCCAGCAGTTACTCTGGACAGGGCAATCAGCCCCAGCATTTT
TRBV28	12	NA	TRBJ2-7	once	CASSLEGYEQYF	TGTGCCAGCAGTTTAGAGGGCTACGAGCAGTACTTC
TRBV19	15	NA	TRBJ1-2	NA	CASRPPDYMNYGYTF	TGTGCCAGTAGGCCTCCAGATTATATGAACTATGGCTACACCTTC
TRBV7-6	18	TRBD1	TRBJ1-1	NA	CASSLSRQGAPFDTEAFF	TGTGCCAGCAGCTTAAGTCGACAGGGGGCGCCTTTTGACACTGAAGCTTTCTTT
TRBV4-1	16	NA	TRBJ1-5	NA	CASSQEGGAAGRPQHF	TGCGCCAGCAGCCAAGAGGGGGGGGCGGCCGGCCGGCCCCAGCATTTT
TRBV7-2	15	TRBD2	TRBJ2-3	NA	CASSSLAGGLDTQYF	TGTGCCAGCAGCTCCTTAGCGGGAGGGCTAGATACGCAGTATTTT
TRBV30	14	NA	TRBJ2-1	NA	CAWSWETGSTEQFF	TGTGCCTGGAGCTGGGAGACAGGTAGTACTGAGCAGTTCTTC